This T cell receptor (beta chain) was identified during a study of Graves' ophthalmopathy and Graves' hyperthyroidism. Investigators amplified TCR beta CDR3 regions from RNA transcripts. First-round RT-PCR with HTBI primers preceded a second-round multiplex PCR. Via MiXCR, TCRdb re-called the multiplex PCR reads, giving one row per CDR3 protein. The sample includes over 200,000 distinct CDR3 sequences, around 30% seen only once; the top ten take approximately 9.6%. Findings and caveats of the study: Blood shared most expanded thyroid clonotypes above 0.001 frequency. Ophthalmopathy could be told apart from stable hyperthyroidism by a 13-signature model (about 89% sensitivity, roughly 80% specificity).

This clonotype came up many times. Its antigen is unknown. The CDR3 runs 11 residues. In germline, CDR1 is MNHEY, CDR2 SMNVEV (reference sequence). Trimming removed 9 bases at V and 4 bases at J, with 9 bases between. This clonotype was sampled from a man aged 50 to 60 with Graves' ophthalmopathy. The rearrangement joins TRBV27 to TRBJ1-1; D is undetermined. Sequenced input: peripheral blood. The CDR3 reads CARTWGTEAFF. In DNA form, the CDR3 reads TGTGCCAGGACCTGGGGCACTGAAGCTTTCTTT.